One sample yielded the 28 T cell receptor beta chains listed below, sequenced in a study of technical replicates of blood from a handful of donors. Profiling relied on immunoSEQ multiplex PCR, and the TCRdb table lists in-frame clones only, not all of them. Altogether 84,000 or so clones are present, roughly 93% being singletons, with the ten largest covering 0.2% to 0.25%. Sequencing was done on a sample of T cells isolated from PBMCs. The receptors here all came from a human donor in good health.

The genes are TRBV6-6 and TRBJ1-2; 9 nucleotides agree with TRBD1. Trimming took 6 bases from V and 2 from J; bases not matched to a gene: 10. Germline CDR1 MNHNY, CDR2 SVGAGI (reference sequence). This CDR3 has 16 residues. The CDR3 here is CASSGAGTGINYGYTF. The DNA of the CDR3 is TGTGCCAGCAGCGGGGCCGGGACAGGGATAAACTATGGCTACACCTTC.

The V gene is TRBV10-3, the J gene TRBJ2-3; 10 bases align to TRBD2. The CDR3 is 19 residues long. V shed 0 bases and J 1 base; nucleotides not matched to a gene: 10. Germline V gene data show CDR1 as ENHRY and CDR2 as SYGVKD. In DNA, the CDR3 is TGTGCCATCAGTGAGTCGGGCAGCGGGAGGGCCCTCGGCACAGATACGCAGTATTTT. The encoded protein is CAISESGSGRALGTDTQYF.

The rearrangement joins TRBV10-1 to TRBJ2-1; 11 nucleotides line up with TRBD2. Germline values: CDR1 WNHNN, CDR2 SYGVQD (reference sequence). The CDR3 is 14 amino acids. The V and J ends lost 3 bases and 10 bases, in that order; junction bases with no gene match: 5. CDR3 DNA sequence: TGCGCCAGCAGTGATAGCGGGAGGGCTTGGGAGCAGTTCTTC. Its translation: CASSDSGRAWEQFF.

This chain uses TRBV7-9 with TRBJ2-5, with 7 bases fitting TRBD2. V trimming: 2 bases; J trimming: 0 bases; junction bases outside the gene matches: 12. The CDR3 extends over 18 amino acids. Germline CDR1 and CDR2: SEHNR and FQNEAQ (reference sequence). CDR3 region: CASSLLGLVGDYQETQYF. As DNA, the CDR3 is TGTGCCAGCAGCTTATTAGGACTAGTTGGGGACTACCAAGAGACCCAGTACTTC. Looking up the rest from reference TRBV7-9 and TRBJ2-5 gives the full variable domain: DTGVSQNPRHKITKRGQNVTFRCDPISEHNRLYWYRQTLGQGPEFLTYFQNEAQLEKSRLLSDRFSAERPKGSFSTLEIQRTEQGDSAMYLCASSLLGLVGDYQETQYFGPGTRLLVL.

The gene calls are TRBV6-1 and TRBJ1-1; 7 bases match TRBD1. J gave up 4 bases and V 8 bases, and 10 bases lay outside the gene matches. Germline loops: CDR1 MNHNS, CDR2 SASEGT. The CDR3 sequence is 14 residues long. The CDR3 protein is CASDDRERGTEAFF. CDR3 nucleotides: TGTGCCAGCGATGACAGGGAACGAGGCACTGAAGCTTTCTTT.

CDR3 protein: CASSFGQVPEQYF. CDR3 nucleotides: TGTGCCAGCAGCTTTGGACAGGTCCCCGAGCAGTACTTC. The rearrangement links TRBV7-8 to TRBJ2-7; 7 nucleotides line up with TRBD1. The CDR3 spans 13 residues. CDR1 and CDR2 from the germline V gene are SGHVS and FQNEAQ. The V gene end was trimmed by 3 bases and the J gene end by 6 bases; junction bases not matched to a gene: 5.

The chain has TRBV13 and TRBJ1-6; 7 nucleotides align to TRBD1. Germline V gene data show CDR1 as PRHDT and CDR2 as FYEKMQ (reference sequence). V was clipped by 3 bases and J by 9 bases; unmatched bases: 5. The CDR3 has 14 residues. CDR3 loop: CASSFDRVRSPLHF. For the CDR3, the DNA is TGTGCCAGCAGCTTCGACAGGGTTCGTTCACCCCTCCACTTT.

The chain employs TRBV10-1 and TRBJ1-2; TRBD1 might be the D (6 bases). Deletions cut 0 bases from V and 8 bases from J, with 16 bases between. The CDR3 runs 15 residues. CDR1 and CDR2 (germline): WNHNN, SYGVQD (reference sequence). CDR3 region: CASSESGTPLVGYTF. CDR3 nucleotides: TGCGCCAGCAGTGAGTCCGGGACACCCCTGGTGGGCTACACCTTC.

V and J are TRBV4-1 and TRBJ1-1; D call uncertain. There are 12 residues in the CDR3. Germline CDR1 reads MGHRA; CDR2 reads YSYEKL. Trimming pared 10 bases from V and 0 bases from J, leaving 9 bases between. CDR3 nucleotide sequence: TGCGCCACCCGAGACATGAACACTGAAGCTTTCTTT. It is translated as CATRDMNTEAFF.

The chain employs TRBV28 and TRBJ2-7, with D perhaps matching TRBD1 (7 bases). The CDR3 is made up of 15 amino acids. Deletions cut 7 bases from V and 2 bases from J, with 18 bases between. Germline lookup yields CDR1 MDHEN and CDR2 SYDVKM. Here the CDR3 reads CASNRAGGQTYEQYF. CDR3 bases: TGTGCCAGCAACCGGGCCGGGGGACAGACCTACGAGCAGTACTTC.

The rearrangement links TRBV5-3 to TRBJ2-3; 11 nucleotides align to TRBD2. TRBV5-3 is recorded as an ORF, its role being uncertain. After removal of 0 bases from V and 4 bases from J, the junction contained 10 bases not matched to a gene. The CDR3 runs 18 residues. The CDR3 protein is CARSLASGGPVAADTQYF. The CDR3 DNA follows: TGTGCCAGAAGCTTGGCTAGCGGGGGGCCGGTAGCAGCAGATACGCAGTATTTT.

This clone came up a few times. For the CDR3, the DNA is TGCGCCAGCACCACGGGAGTTGTAACCGGGGAGCTGTTTTTT. It specifies CASTTGVVTGELFF. The chain joins TRBV5-1 to TRBJ2-2; D might be TRBD2 (6 bases). The V end was cut by 6 bases, the J end by 5 bases, with 14 bases between. This CDR3 is built from 14 residues. Germline V gene sequence: CDR1 SGHRS, CDR2 YFSETQ.

This sequence joins TRBV12-5 and TRBJ2-7, with D perhaps matching TRBD2 (6 bases). CDR3 length equals 14 residues. Germline values: CDR1 LGHNT, CDR2 FRNRAP. V was clipped by 5 bases and J by 1 base, with 12 bases between them. The CDR3 region has the DNA TGTGCTAGTGGTCCCGCGGGAATTTCCTACGAGCAGTACTTC. Encoded protein: CASGPAGISYEQYF.

This chain links TRBV6-5 with TRBJ2-5, with 7 bases lining up with TRBD2. Germline assignment: CDR1 MNHEY and CDR2 SVGAGI. The CDR3 consists of 15 residues. Germline trimming cut 5 bases from V and 3 bases from J; bases unmatched to any gene: 9. CDR3 sequence: CASSTGSSGKETQYF. The CDR3 DNA is TGTGCCAGCAGTACCGGGTCTAGCGGTAAAGAGACCCAGTACTTC.

This chain connects TRBV6-1 to TRBJ1-2; D unresolved. The CDR3 totals 12 residues. The V gene lost 6 bases and the J gene lost 6 bases, with 11 bases spanning the gap. The germline gives CDR1 MNHNS, CDR2 SASEGT. The CDR3 region is CASRRGGDGYTF. In DNA form, the CDR3 reads TGTGCCAGCAGGCGGGGAGGAGATGGCTACACCTTC.

V gene TRBV6-5 combines with J gene TRBJ1-1; weak D call: TRBD1 (5 bases). The CDR3 length is 14 residues. Trimming removed 0 bases at V and 6 bases at J, with 11 bases between. Germline lookup yields CDR1 MNHEY and CDR2 SVGAGI. This CDR3 reads CASSYSGQISEAFF. CDR3 nucleotide sequence: TGTGCCAGCAGTTACTCGGGGCAGATCTCTGAAGCTTTCTTT.

The CDR3 DNA reads TGTGCCAGCAGCACGGGACTAGCGGGCTACGAGCAGTACTTC. Translating gives CASSTGLAGYEQYF. The chain joins TRBV11-3 to TRBJ2-7; 12 bases line up with TRBD2. The length of the CDR3 is 14 residues. CDR1 SGHNT and CDR2 YENEEA come from the germline V gene. V trimming: 5 bases; J trimming: 3 bases; junction bases outside the gene matches: 2.

The chain is built from TRBV6-4 and TRBJ2-2, with TRBD1 matching over 7 bases. After removal of 8 bases from V and 1 base from J, the junction contained 7 bases not matched to a gene. Germline V gene data show CDR1 as MRHNA and CDR2 as SNTAGT. This CDR3 contains 15 residues. CDR3 residues: CASESGTVNTGELFF. CDR3 nucleotide sequence: TGTGCCAGCGAATCCGGGACAGTGAACACCGGGGAGCTGTTTTTT.

The rearrangement joins TRBV6-6 to TRBJ1-4; D is undetermined. V lost 2 bases and J 5 bases, leaving 12 bases between the germline ends. The CDR3 has 15 amino acids. Looked up from germline, CDR1 is MNHNY and CDR2 is SVGAGI (reference sequence). The CDR3 sequence: CASSYMPPANEKLFF. The CDR3 nucleotides read TGTGCCAGCAGTTACATGCCCCCAGCGAATGAAAAACTGTTTTTT.

The V and J genes are TRBV5-1 and TRBJ2-3, with 12 bases aligning to TRBD2. Germline CDR1 and CDR2: SGHRS and YFSETQ. The V and J ends lost 2 bases and 6 bases, in that order; junction bases with no gene match: 4. The CDR3 sequence is 15 residues long. The CDR3 sequence: CASSFGLAGPDTQYF. The CDR3, as DNA: TGCGCCAGCAGCTTCGGACTAGCGGGGCCGGATACGCAGTATTTT.

The CDR3 loop reads CASSRLLAGGDSYEQYF. In DNA form, the CDR3 reads TGTGCCAGCAGCCGTTTACTAGCGGGGGGAGACTCCTACGAGCAGTACTTC. The V call is TRBV7-8, the J call TRBJ2-7; TRBD2 matches 12 bases. J was trimmed by 0 bases and V by 5 bases; bases with no gene match: 8. Germline V CDR1 and CDR2: SGHVS, FQNEAQ. The CDR3 extends over 17 amino acids. Looking up the rest from reference TRBV7-8 and TRBJ2-7 gives the full variable domain: GAGVSQSPRYKVAKRGQDVALRCDPISGHVSLFWYQQALGQGPEFLTYFQNEAQLDKSGLPSDRFFAERPEGSVSTLKIQRTQQEDSAVYLCASSRLLAGGDSYEQYFGPGTRLTVT.

This clone was counted a few times. This chain uses TRBV10-2 with TRBJ1-1, with unresolved D. The germline V and J ends were trimmed by 0 bases and 6 bases, with 8 bases remaining between them. The germline V gene has CDR1 WSHSY and CDR2 SAAADI. The CDR3 length is 13 residues. DNA for the CDR3: TGCGCCAGCAGTGAGTCGGTGCAGGCTGAAGCTTTCTTT. Its protein is CASSESVQAEAFF.

The chain uses TRBV7-8 and TRBJ2-1; 12 bases fit TRBD2. This CDR3 is 17 amino acids long. The germline gives CDR1 SGHVS, CDR2 FQNEAQ. J was trimmed by 3 bases and V by 5 bases; bases with no gene match: 8. CDR3 amino acids: CASSGRLAGANYNEQFF. As DNA, the CDR3 is TGTGCCAGCAGCGGTAGACTAGCGGGAGCGAACTACAATGAGCAGTTCTTC.

This sequence joins TRBV19 and TRBJ2-7, with D hard to call. Germline V gene data show CDR1 as LNHDA and CDR2 as SQIVND (reference sequence). The CDR3 consists of 15 residues. Deletions cut 4 bases from V and 0 bases from J, with 13 bases between. Here the CDR3 DNA reads TGTGCCAGTAGTAAGGCCCCGAGGAGCTCCTACGAGCAGTACTTC. Residues: CASSKAPRSSYEQYF.

V and J are TRBV4-1 and TRBJ1-4; perhaps TRBD1 as D (5 bases). This CDR3 is 18 amino acids long. CDR1 MGHRA and CDR2 YSYEKL come from the germline V gene. V lost 1 base, J lost 3 bases, and 18 bases lay in between. The CDR3 reads CASSQVGESVPANEKLFF. CDR3 sequence (DNA): TGCGCCAGCAGCCAAGTAGGGGAAAGTGTTCCGGCTAATGAAAAACTGTTTTTT.

The genes are TRBV4-1 and TRBJ2-7, with D unclear. CDR3 length: 14 amino acids. Germline CDR1 is MGHRA and CDR2 is YSYEKL. Trimming stripped 2 bases from V and 2 bases from J, with 10 bases between. The CDR3 reads CASSQTRDTYEQYF. The CDR3 nucleotides are TGCGCCAGCAGCCAAACTCGAGACACCTACGAGCAGTACTTC.

The chain couples TRBV19 to TRBJ1-1, with 7 bases identical to TRBD1. Germline V gene sequence: CDR1 LNHDA, CDR2 SQIVND (reference sequence). This CDR3 spans 11 amino acids. The junction had 5 bases not matched to a gene; V was cut back by 6 bases and J by 10 bases. CDR3 in amino acids: CASRQRDRAFF. CDR3 sequence (DNA): TGTGCCAGTAGACAACGGGACAGAGCTTTCTTT.

In its sample, this clone was seen once. The V and J genes are TRBV13 and TRBJ1-4; tentative D call: TRBD1 (6 bases). The CDR3 has 15 residues. Trimming removed 8 bases at V and 7 bases at J, with 20 bases between. Germline loops: CDR1 PRHDT, CDR2 FYEKMQ (reference sequence). In DNA, the CDR3 is TGTGCCAGCCGTTTGAAGGGGGAGACGGGTGAAAAACTGTTTTTT. It codes for CASRLKGETGEKLFF.